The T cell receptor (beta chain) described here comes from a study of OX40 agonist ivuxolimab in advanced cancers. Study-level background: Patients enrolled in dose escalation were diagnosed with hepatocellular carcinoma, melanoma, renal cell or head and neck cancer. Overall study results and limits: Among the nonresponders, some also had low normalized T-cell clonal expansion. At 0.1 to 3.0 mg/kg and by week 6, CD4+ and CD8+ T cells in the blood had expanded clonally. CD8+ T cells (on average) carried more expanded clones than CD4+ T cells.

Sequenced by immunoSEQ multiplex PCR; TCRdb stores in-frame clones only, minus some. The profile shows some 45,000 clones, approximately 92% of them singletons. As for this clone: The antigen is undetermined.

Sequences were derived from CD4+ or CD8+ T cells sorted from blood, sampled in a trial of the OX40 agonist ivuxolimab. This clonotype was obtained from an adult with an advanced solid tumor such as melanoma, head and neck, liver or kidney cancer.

The CDR3 protein is CASSFTQDPYEQYF. CDR3 DNA: TGTGCCAGCAGTTTTACACAGGACCCCTACGAGCAGTACTTC. This chain uses TRBV28 with TRBJ2-7; perhaps TRBD1 as D (5 bases). V shed 3 bases and J shed 2 bases, with 11 bases lying between them. The CDR3 has 14 amino acids. Germline lookup yields CDR1 MDHEN and CDR2 SYDVKM.